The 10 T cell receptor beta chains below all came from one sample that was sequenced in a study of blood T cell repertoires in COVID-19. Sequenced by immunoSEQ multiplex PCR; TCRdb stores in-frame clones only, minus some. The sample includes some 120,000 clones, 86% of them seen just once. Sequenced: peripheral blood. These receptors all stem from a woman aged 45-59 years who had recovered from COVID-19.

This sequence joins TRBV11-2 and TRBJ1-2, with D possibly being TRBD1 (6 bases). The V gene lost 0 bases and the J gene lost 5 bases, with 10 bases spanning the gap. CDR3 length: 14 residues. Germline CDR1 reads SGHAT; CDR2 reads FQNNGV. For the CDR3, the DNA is TGTGCCAGCAGCTTAGAGGACAGCTTTTATGGCTACACCTTC. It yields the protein CASSLEDSFYGYTF.

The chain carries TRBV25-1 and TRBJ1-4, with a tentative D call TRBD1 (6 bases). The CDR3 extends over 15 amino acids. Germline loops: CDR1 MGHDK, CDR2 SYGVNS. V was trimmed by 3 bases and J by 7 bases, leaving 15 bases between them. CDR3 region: CASSDPGGAGEKLFF. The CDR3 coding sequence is TGTGCCAGCAGTGATCCGGGGGGCGCGGGTGAAAAACTGTTTTTT.

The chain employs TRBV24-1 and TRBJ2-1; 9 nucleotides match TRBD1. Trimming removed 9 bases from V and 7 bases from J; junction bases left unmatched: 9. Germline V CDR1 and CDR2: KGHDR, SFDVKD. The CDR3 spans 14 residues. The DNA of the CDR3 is TGTGCCACCGCACACCGGGACAGGGCGAATGAGCAGTTCTTC. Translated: CATAHRDRANEQFF.

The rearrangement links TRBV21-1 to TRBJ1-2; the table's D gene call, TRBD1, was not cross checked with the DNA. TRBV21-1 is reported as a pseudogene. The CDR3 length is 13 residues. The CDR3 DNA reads TGTGCCAGCAGCAAAGGACAGGAGTATGGCTACACCTTC. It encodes CASSKGQEYGYTF.

CDR3 in amino acids: CASSPRAGVAETQYF. CDR3 nucleotide sequence: TGTGCCAGCAGCCCCCGAGCGGGAGTGGCGGAGACCCAGTACTTC. The gene calls are TRBV9 and TRBJ2-5; TRBD2 matches 8 bases. CDR3 length: 15 residues. V shed 4 bases, J shed 5 bases, and the junction held 10 bases outside the gene matches. From germline, CDR1 is SGDLS and CDR2 YYNGEE.

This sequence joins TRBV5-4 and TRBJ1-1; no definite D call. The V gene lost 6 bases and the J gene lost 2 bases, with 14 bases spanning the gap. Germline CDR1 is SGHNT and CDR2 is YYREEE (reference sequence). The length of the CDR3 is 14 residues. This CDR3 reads CASNKKAGNTEAFF. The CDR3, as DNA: TGTGCCAGCAATAAGAAGGCGGGAAACACTGAAGCTTTCTTT.

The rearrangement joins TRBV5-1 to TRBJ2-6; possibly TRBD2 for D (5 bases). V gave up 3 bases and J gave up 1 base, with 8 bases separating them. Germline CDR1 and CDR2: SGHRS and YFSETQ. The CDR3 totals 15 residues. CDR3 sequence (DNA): TGCGCCAGCAGCTCCAGCGGATCTGGGGCCAACGTCCTGACTTTC. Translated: CASSSSGSGANVLTF.

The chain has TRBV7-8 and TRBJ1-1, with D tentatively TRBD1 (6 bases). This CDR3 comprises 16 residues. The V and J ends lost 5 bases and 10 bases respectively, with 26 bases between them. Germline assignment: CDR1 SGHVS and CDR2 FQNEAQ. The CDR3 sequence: CASSLPPGGASGGAFF. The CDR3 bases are TGTGCCAGCAGCCTGCCGCCTGGGGGGGCGTCGGGTGGAGCTTTCTTT.

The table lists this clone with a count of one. CDR3 nucleotide sequence: TGTGCCAGCACCCAACAGGGACAGATGAACACTGAAGCTTTCTTT. Translation gives CASTQQGQMNTEAFF. The chain links TRBV7-9 to TRBJ1-1; 7 nucleotides agree with TRBD1. CDR3 length: 15 residues. J was trimmed by 0 bases and V by 7 bases; bases with no gene match: 8. Germline V gene lookup returns CDR1 SEHNR and CDR2 FQNEAQ (reference sequence).

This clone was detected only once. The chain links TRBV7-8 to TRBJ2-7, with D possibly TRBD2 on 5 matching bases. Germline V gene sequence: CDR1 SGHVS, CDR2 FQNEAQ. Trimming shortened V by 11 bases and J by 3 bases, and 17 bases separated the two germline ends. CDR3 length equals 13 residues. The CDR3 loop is CAVSAGLGYEQYF. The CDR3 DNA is TGTGCCGTTTCGGCGGGCCTTGGCTACGAGCAGTACTTC. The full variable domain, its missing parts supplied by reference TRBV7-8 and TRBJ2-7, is GAGVSQSPRYKVAKRGQDVALRCDPISGHVSLFWYQQALGQGPEFLTYFQNEAQLDKSGLPSDRFFAERPEGSVSTLKIQRTQQEDSAVYLCAVSAGLGYEQYFGPGTRLTVT.